These T cell receptor beta chains were read from a single sample in a study of T cells after yellow fever vaccination. From the 5' RACE reads, TCRdb called clonotypes with MiXCR, one entry per CDR3 protein. This table holds some 250,000 distinct CDR3 sequences, about 3.5% found once. This material consisted of PBMCs, taken 15 days after the yellow fever booster vaccination. The origin of the receptors is a man younger than 35 who received the YFV17D yellow fever vaccine. CDR3s include the opening cysteine and the closing phenylalanine or tryptophan. The D gene is left open where the match is weak. Clone sizes are given selectively: once, few, many, or a class where the clone is expanded.

v_gene: TRBV10-3
j_gene: TRBJ1-2
abundance: many
d_gene: -
CDR3nt: TGTGCCATCAGTGAGTCAGGCGGTCCCTATGGCTACACCTTC
CDR3aa: CAISESGGPYGYTF

v_gene: TRBV4-3
j_gene: TRBJ2-3
abundance: many
d_gene: -
CDR3nt: TGCGCCAGCAGCCAAGAGTGGGTTAGCACAGATACGCAGTATTTT
CDR3aa: CASSQEWVSTDTQYF

v_gene: TRBV6-1
j_gene: TRBJ1-5
abundance: many
d_gene: -
CDR3nt: TGTGCCAGCAGGTGGGGGGACGGGAGCAATCAGCCCCAGCATTTT
CDR3aa: CASRWGDGSNQPQHF

v_gene: TRBV6-2/TRBV6-3
j_gene: TRBJ2-3
abundance: many
d_gene: -
CDR3nt: TGTGCCAGCAGTTTTGGCACAGATACGCAGTATTTT
CDR3aa: CASSFGTDTQYF

v_gene: TRBV12-3/TRBV12-4
j_gene: TRBJ1-4
abundance: many
d_gene: TRBD1
CDR3nt: TGTGCCAGCAGGACAGGGTCCGATGAAAAACTGTTTTTT
CDR3aa: CASRTGSDEKLFF

v_gene: TRBV28
j_gene: TRBJ1-1
abundance: many
d_gene: -
CDR3nt: TGTGCCAGCAGTTTTCTACGGGGTAGTAGTGAAGCTTTCTTT
CDR3aa: CASSFLRGSSEAFF

v_gene: TRBV15
j_gene: TRBJ2-1
abundance: many
d_gene: TRBD2
CDR3nt: TGTGCCACCAGCAGGGGCACGCGGGGGGGGGAGCAGTTCTTC
CDR3aa: CATSRGTRGGEQFF

v_gene: TRBV7-6
j_gene: TRBJ2-5
abundance: many
d_gene: TRBD2
CDR3nt: TGTGCCAGCAGCCGCGTACTAGCGGGGGGTTTGGGGGAGACCCAGTACTTC
CDR3aa: CASSRVLAGGLGETQYF

v_gene: TRBV12-3/TRBV12-4
j_gene: TRBJ2-7
abundance: many
d_gene: -
CDR3nt: TGTGCCAGCAGTTTAGCGGGCGCCGAGCAGTACTTC
CDR3aa: CASSLAGAEQYF

v_gene: TRBV12-3/TRBV12-4
j_gene: TRBJ1-1
abundance: many
d_gene: TRBD1
CDR3nt: TGTGCCAGCAGTTCCGGGACAGGGGGTTTGAACACTGAAGCTTTCTTT
CDR3aa: CASSSGTGGLNTEAFF

v_gene: TRBV5-1
j_gene: TRBJ1-1
abundance: -
d_gene: -
CDR3nt: TGCGCCAGCAGCTTGTCAGGGTCGCCCGAAGCTTTCTTT
CDR3aa: CASSLSGSPEAFF

v_gene: TRBV11-2
j_gene: TRBJ2-7
abundance: many
d_gene: TRBD2
CDR3nt: TGTGCCAGCAGCTTTGTAAGCGGGGGCCTTCTCTACGAGCAGTACTTC
CDR3aa: CASSFVSGGLLYEQYF

v_gene: TRBV12-5
j_gene: TRBJ2-1
abundance: few
d_gene: TRBD1
CDR3nt: TGTGCTAGTGGCTCACGTTCCGGGACAGGGATTGAAAATGAGCAGTTCTTC
CDR3aa: CASGSRSGTGIENEQFF

v_gene: TRBV4-1
j_gene: TRBJ1-2
abundance: many
d_gene: TRBD1
CDR3nt: TGCGCCAGCAGCCAAGGGGGCGGACAGGGTTCCTATGGCTACACCTTC
CDR3aa: CASSQGGGQGSYGYTF

v_gene: TRBV14
j_gene: TRBJ2-7
abundance: many
d_gene: -
CDR3nt: TGTGCCAGCAGCCAGTGGAAGGACCCCTACGAGCAGTACTTC
CDR3aa: CASSQWKDPYEQYF

v_gene: TRBV9
j_gene: TRBJ2-5
abundance: -
d_gene: -
CDR3nt: TGTGCCAGCAGCCCACCGGTCGCGGAGACCCAGTACTTC
CDR3aa: CASSPPVAETQYF

v_gene: TRBV7-9
j_gene: TRBJ2-5
abundance: many
d_gene: TRBD2
CDR3nt: TGTGCCAGCAGCTTAGAACTGGGGGGGTACCAAGAGACCCAGTACTTC
CDR3aa: CASSLELGGYQETQYF

v_gene: TRBV28
j_gene: TRBJ2-1
abundance: many
d_gene: TRBD2
CDR3nt: TGTGCCAGTCATGAGCGGGGGGGCGCCTACAATGAGCAGTTCTTC
CDR3aa: CASHERGGAYNEQFF

v_gene: TRBV29-1
j_gene: TRBJ2-1
abundance: many
d_gene: -
CDR3nt: TGCAGCGCCGACGGGTACAATGAGCAGTTCTTC
CDR3aa: CSADGYNEQFF

v_gene: TRBV7-3
j_gene: TRBJ2-1
abundance: many
d_gene: TRBD2
CDR3nt: TGTGCCAGCAGCCCGGGACTATCCTACAATGAGCAGTTCTTC
CDR3aa: CASSPGLSYNEQFF

v_gene: TRBV6-2/TRBV6-3
j_gene: TRBJ2-2
abundance: few
d_gene: -
CDR3nt: TGTGCCAGCAGTGGCAGGGTGACCGGGGAGCTGTTTTTT
CDR3aa: CASSGRVTGELFF